The 29 T cell receptor beta chains below come from one sample, sequenced in a study of tumor and adjacent non-tumor tissue in lung cancer. RNA was extracted from bulk tissue without any cell sorting. The normal lung tissue was taken more than 3 cm from the tumor edge. TCRbeta libraries were built with three rounds of nested PCR, modified from ARM-PCR. MiXCR, applied by TCRdb to the multiplex PCR reads, yields one record per CDR3 protein. Altogether over 100,000 distinct CDR3 sequences are present, under 65% being singletons, with the ten largest covering 15% to 20%. The specimen sequenced was distant non-tumor lung tissue. These receptors were obtained from a man in his 60s with non-small cell lung cancer.

About this clonotype: A read error may produce the germline difference seen at one junction end. The chain uses TRBV6-5 and TRBJ1-2; D not resolved. The CDR3 has 13 amino acids. CDR1 MNHEY and CDR2 SVGAGI come from the germline V gene. CDR3: CVSTGEGNYGYTF. The CDR3 DNA reads as TGTGTCAGCACCGGGGAGGGAAACTATGGCTACACTTTC.

Comments on this clonotype: One junction end does not reproduce the germline sequence, and a read error may be involved. V gene TRBV6-6 combines with J gene TRBJ1-2; TRBD1 matches 8 bases. Germline V gene lookup returns CDR1 MNHNY and CDR2 SVGAGI (reference sequence). This CDR3 is 13 amino acids long. CDR3 DNA sequence: TGTGCCAACAGTTTCGACAGGGGAGGAGACTACACCTTC. Protein sequence: CANSFDRGGDYTF.

This clonotype was observed a few times. Since a much larger clone is just one base distant, this may be a read error. The chain has TRBV5-4 and TRBJ2-5, with D possibly matching TRBD1 (6 bases). This CDR3 comprises 16 residues. Trimming removed 9 bases from V and 4 bases from J, with 25 bases in between. The V gene's germline CDR1 is SGHNT and CDR2 YYREEE (reference sequence). In DNA, the CDR3 is TGTGCCAACACCACCGCGGCTGGGGGCTCGGGAGAGACCCAGTACTTC. Its translation: CANTTAAGGSGETQYF.

With regard to this clonotype: One end of the junction fails to match germline, which may point to a read error. The chain is built from TRBV4-2 and TRBJ2-5; D call uncertain. The V gene's germline CDR1 is LGHNA and CDR2 YNFKEQ. This CDR3 spans 15 amino acids. The CDR3 loop is CVSSHPSADEETQYF. For the CDR3, the DNA is TGTGTCAGCAGCCACCCCTCTGCGGACGAAGAGACCCAGTACTTC.

Remarks on this clonotype: A much bigger clone sits one base away, suggesting this may be a read error. The chain uses TRBV20-1 and TRBJ1-5; D remains ambiguous. Germline CDR1 and CDR2: DFQATT and SNEGSKA (reference sequence). The CDR3 loop spans 15 amino acids. The CDR3: CSSSISGYSNQPQHF. Written as DNA, the CDR3 is TGCAGTTCTAGTATTTCAGGCTATAGCAATCAGCCCCAGCATTTT.

About this clonotype itself: A much larger clone sits a single nucleotide away, making a read error possible. The chain combines TRBV7-9 with TRBJ2-7; D remains ambiguous. The germline V and J ends were trimmed by 5 bases and 5 bases, with 7 bases remaining between them. This CDR3 has 11 residues. The V gene's germline CDR1 is SEHNR and CDR2 FQNEAQ (reference sequence). Here the CDR3 DNA reads TGTGCCAGCAGCCTCACCCACGAGCAGTACTTC. Amino acid sequence: CASSLTHEQYF.

With respect to this clonotype: Because it lacks the conserved phenylalanine or tryptophan at the end, this CDR3 is likely a read error. The gene calls are TRBV29-1 and TRBJ1-1, with TRBD1 identical over 7 bases. V was clipped by 5 bases and J by 6 bases; unmatched bases: 3. CDR1 SQVTM and CDR2 ANQGSEA come from the germline V gene. The CDR3 spans 11 residues. In DNA form, the CDR3 reads TGCAGCGTTTACAGGGGCGCTGAAGCTTTCCTT. Protein product: CSVYRGAEAFL.

Note on this clonotype: At one boundary the junction diverges from the germline segment, which might be a read error. This chain connects TRBV20-1 to TRBJ1-2; D is ambiguous. CDR1 and CDR2 from the germline V gene are DFQATT and SNEGSKA (reference sequence). The CDR3 is 15 amino acids. The CDR3 DNA reads TGCAGTGCTAGGAATACAAGGGCCGCAGGCCATGGCTGCACCTTC. Amino acid sequence: CSARNTRAAGHGCTF.

On this clonotype itself: With a much larger clone just one base away, this may be a read error. Written as DNA, the CDR3 is TGTGCCAGCAGTCGGACAGGCCTCACAGATACGCAGTGTTTT. As protein: CASSRTGLTDTQCF. This rearrangement joins TRBV6-6 to TRBJ2-3, with TRBD1 matching 7 bases. The CDR3 is made up of 14 amino acids. Germline loops: CDR1 MNHNY, CDR2 SVGAGI (reference sequence).

This clonotype was recorded many times. J is TRBJ2-3 and V is TRBV29-1; D remains unclear. Trimming cost V 3 bases and J 2 bases, with 3 bases left between them. The germline V gene encodes CDR1 SQVTM and CDR2 ANQGSEA. The CDR3 loop spans 11 amino acids. Written as DNA, the CDR3 is TGCAGCGTTGATGTCACAGATACGCAGTATTTT. Translation: CSVDVTDTQYF.

This chain links TRBV6-5 with TRBJ1-6, with D maybe TRBD1 (6 bases). There are 14 residues in the CDR3. Germline V gives CDR1 MNHEY, CDR2 SVGAGI. The CDR3: CVSSYPGQNSPLHF. The CDR3 DNA reads TGTGTCAGTAGTTATCCTGGACAGAATTCACCCCTCCACTTT.

Details on this clonotype: One end of the junction is discordant with germline, which a read error may explain. The V gene is TRBV5-1, the J gene TRBJ1-4; no clear D gene. Germline V lookup: CDR1 SGHRS, CDR2 YFSETQ. The CDR3 is made up of 14 amino acids. The CDR3 reads CASSLGSLVEKLFF. The CDR3 DNA follows: TGCGCCAGTAGCTTGGGCTCCCTCGTGGAAAAACTGTTTTTT.

As for this clonotype: One end of the junction is discordant with germline, which a read error may explain. The chain carries TRBV6-6 and TRBJ1-5; possible D gene TRBD1, 6 bases. This CDR3 region has 15 residues. The germline V gene encodes CDR1 MNHNY and CDR2 SVGAGI (reference sequence). CDR3 nucleotides: TGTGCCGGCAGCCTCCGGGACATTGGCAATCAGCCCCAGCATTTT. Its translation is CAGSLRDIGNQPQHF.

This clonotype turned up a few times. The chain has TRBV5-1 and TRBJ2-7; maybe TRBD2 (6 bases). The CDR3 contains 15 residues. The V and J ends lost 0 bases and 0 bases respectively, with 10 bases between them. Germline V gene sequence: CDR1 SGHRS, CDR2 YFSETQ. The DNA for the CDR3 is TGCGCCAGCAGCTTGGGCGGGGAGAACTCCTACGAGCAGTACTTC. This translates into CASSLGGENSYEQYF.

The chain uses TRBV7-8 and TRBJ1-1; maybe TRBD1 (6 bases). Germline V gene sequence: CDR1 SGHVS, CDR2 FQNEAQ. V gave up 5 bases and J gave up 7 bases, with 17 bases separating them. This CDR3 has 14 amino acids. CDR3 in amino acids: CASSPQRGYDEAFF. CDR3 bases: TGTGCCAGCAGCCCCCAGAGGGGGTACGATGAAGCTTTCTTT.

The gene calls are TRBV5-1 and TRBJ1-5; a possible D gene is TRBD1 (6 bases). Germline assignment: CDR1 SGHRS and CDR2 YFSETQ. The CDR3 has 14 amino acids. With 0 bases removed from V and 4 bases from J, the gap between germline ends came to 8 bases. CDR3 amino acids: CASSLGDKNQPQHF. As DNA, the CDR3 is TGCGCCAGCAGCTTGGGGGACAAAAATCAGCCCCAGCATTTT.

Turning to this clonotype: An end of the junction differs from the germline gene, which may be a read error. This chain joins TRBV4-1 and TRBJ1-5, with TRBD1 matching 11 bases. Germline V gives CDR1 MGHRA, CDR2 YSYEKL. The CDR3 is made up of 15 amino acids. For the CDR3, the DNA is TGCGTCAGCATCCTCGGACAGGGGGCAAGTCAGCCCCAGCATTTT. Translating it yields CVSILGQGASQPQHF.

The count of this clonotype is one. The final CDR3 position lacks the conserved phenylalanine or tryptophan, pointing to a likely read error. This sequence joins TRBV29-1 and TRBJ1-1; D possibly corresponds to TRBD1 (6 bases). CDR1 is SQVTM, CDR2 ANQGSEA, per germline. Deletions cut 3 bases from V and 4 bases from J, with 15 bases between. This CDR3 is 14 amino acids long. The CDR3 DNA reads TGCAGCGTTGAGAGTACAGGGTGGCGCACTGAAGCTTTCTAT. This encodes CSVESTGWRTEAFY.

This clonotype was counted ten times or more. This sequence joins TRBV5-1 and TRBJ2-7, with 7 bases fitting TRBD1. The trim removed 4 bases at V and 0 bases at J, leaving 10 bases unmatched. The CDR3 consists of 16 residues. Germline V gives CDR1 SGHRS, CDR2 YFSETQ. CDR3 nucleotides: TGCGCCAGCAGCCCCGGGGTGGACAGGACCTCCTACGAGCAGTACTTC. This encodes CASSPGVDRTSYEQYF. The full variable domain, completed using reference TRBV5-1 and TRBJ2-7, is KAGVTQTPRYLIKTRGQQVTLSCSPISGHRSVSWYQQTPGQGLQFLFEYFSETQRNKGNFPGRFSGRQFSNSRSEMNVSTLELGDSALYLCASSPGVDRTSYEQYFGPGTRLTVT.

This sequence joins TRBV7-2 and TRBJ2-5; D not resolved. Germline V CDR1 and CDR2: SGHTA, FQGNSA. The CDR3 is 13 amino acids. The V end lost 9 bases, the J end lost 2 bases, and 13 bases lay between the germline ends. The CDR3 nucleotides are TGTGCCAGGAGCGAGGCCCGTCAAGAGACCCAGTACTTC. Translated, it gives CARSEARQETQYF.

On this clonotype itself: In this CDR3 the conserved last residue, phenylalanine or tryptophan, is missing, so a read error is likely. The chain couples TRBV11-2 to TRBJ1-5, with 9 positions matching TRBD1. V shed 0 bases and J 1 base; nucleotides not matched to a gene: 1. Germline values: CDR1 SGHAT, CDR2 FQNNGV. This CDR3 spans 16 amino acids. The CDR3 nucleotides are TGTGCCAGCAGCTTAGACGGGACAGGGAGCAATCAGCCCCAGCATCTT. The encoded protein is CASSLDGTGSNQPQHL.

This clonotype was counted at least ten times. Relative to the germline gene, one junction end is altered; a read error may explain this. This chain joins TRBV6-2 or TRBV6-3 and TRBJ2-1, with 7 positions matching TRBD2. The CDR3 spans 14 residues. The germline gives CDR1 MNHEY, CDR2 SVGEGT. CDR3 in DNA: TGTGCCGGCAGTTACGGGGGACTAATTAATGAGCAGTTCTTC. Its protein is CAGSYGGLINEQFF.

This clonotype came up many times. CDR3 in DNA: TGTGCCAGCAGCCTGGCGGGGGTCAGGATCGTCTACGAGCAGTACTTC. Its translation: CASSLAGVRIVYEQYF. The chain is built from TRBV12-3 or TRBV12-4 and TRBJ2-7; 7 nucleotides agree with TRBD2. This CDR3 is built from 16 residues. V lost 6 bases and J lost 3; bases outside the gene matches: 14.

For this clonotype: Mismatch with germline at one junction end may stem from a read error. DNA of the CDR3: TGCGCCAGCAGCCCGGGATTAGTGGACTACGAGCAATACTTC. As protein: CASSPGLVDYEQYF. This chain uses TRBV4-3 with TRBJ2-7; TRBD2 might be the D (6 bases). The CDR3 has 14 residues. Germline CDR1 and CDR2: LGHNA and YSLEER.

V gene TRBV25-1 combines with J gene TRBJ2-3; TRBD1 or TRBD2 may be the D gene (5 bases each). Germline values: CDR1 MGHDK, CDR2 SYGVNS. Trimming cost V 4 bases and J 0 bases, with 8 bases left between them. The CDR3 contains 14 residues. In DNA, the CDR3 is TGTGCCAGCAGTGCCGGGGCAAGCACAGATACGCAGTATTTT. Amino acids: CASSAGASTDTQYF. Based on the CDR3 plus reference TRBV25-1 and TRBJ2-3, the full variable domain is EADIYQTPRYLVIGTGKKITLECSQTMGHDKMYWYQQDPGMELHLIHYSYGVNSTEKGDLSSESTVSRIRTEHFPLTLESARPSHTSQYLCASSAGASTDTQYFGPGTRLTVL.

This clonotype was recorded only once. The CDR3: CASSYTPGTPASNQPQYF. The CDR3 region has the DNA TGTGCCAGCAGTTACACTCCCGGGACCCCGGCGAGTAATCAGCCCCAGTATTTT. The gene calls are TRBV6-6 and TRBJ1-5, with D perhaps being TRBD1 or TRBD2 (5 bases each). The J call is doubtful: the DNA matches TRBJ2-3 better. This CDR3 comprises 18 residues. Germline lookup yields CDR1 MNHNY and CDR2 SVGAGI (reference sequence).

On this clonotype: Mismatch with germline at one junction end may stem from a read error. This chain joins TRBV7-9 and TRBJ2-5, with 7 bases identical to TRBD1. The CDR3 spans 14 residues. Germline V lookup: CDR1 SEHNR, CDR2 FQNEAQ (reference sequence). Written as DNA, the CDR3 is TGTGCCAGTAGCTTAGTGGGGACAGAAGGGACCCAGTACTTC. It encodes CASSLVGTEGTQYF. The variable domain in full, completed from reference TRBV7-9 and TRBJ2-5, reads DTGVSQNPRHKITKRGQNVTFRCDPISEHNRLYWYRQTLGQGPEFLTYFQNEAQLEKSRLLSDRFSAERPKGSFSTLEIQRTEQGDSAMYLCASSLVGTEGTQYFGPGTRLLVL.

Concerning this clonotype itself: This may come from a read error, since a much larger clone is one base off. The chain employs TRBV5-5 and TRBJ2-7, with TRBD2 matching 10 bases. Germline CDR1 SGHKS, CDR2 YYEKEE (reference sequence). The CDR3 loop spans 15 amino acids. The CDR3 DNA reads TGTGCCAGCAGCATGGGACTAGCGCCTTCCTGCGAGCAGTACTTC. This encodes CASSMGLAPSCEQYF.

In this sample, this clonotype turned up once. At one boundary the junction diverges from the germline segment, which might be a read error. The chain has TRBV29-1 and TRBJ2-6; 7 nucleotides agree with TRBD2. The V gene's germline CDR1 is SQVTM and CDR2 ANQGSEA. This CDR3 spans 18 amino acids. CDR3 region: CSAWEGSRGSSGVNVLTF. The CDR3 region has the DNA TGCAGCGCCTGGGAGGGTTCAAGAGGGTCCTCTGGGGTCAACGTCCTGACTTTC. Filled out from reference TRBV29-1 and TRBJ2-6, the complete variable domain reads SAVISQKPSRDICQRGTSLTIQCQVDSQVTMMFWYRQQPGQSLTLIATANQGSEATYESGFVIDKFPISRPNLTFSTLTVSNMSPEDSSIYLCSAWEGSRGSSGVNVLTFGAGSRLTVL.